A selection of T cell receptor beta chains follows, all from one sample in a study of shared clonotypes between healthy human individuals. Sequencing used immunoSEQ multiplex PCR; TCRdb keeps in-frame clones, though not all of them. Here the sample spans around 2.5 million clones, 80% to 95% being singletons. The sequenced sample was naive CD4+ T cells from PBMCs. These receptors all stem from a man between 18 and 35 years old in good health. Some clones in this sample may be carry-over from other donors' samples. CDR3s include the opening cysteine and the closing phenylalanine or tryptophan. Each record gives: J gene, V gene, clone size, D gene, CDR3 protein, CDR3 DNA. The D gene is left open where the match is weak. Size is stated for part of the rows, as once, few or many counts, or as a class when the clone is expanded.

TRBJ2-3,TRBV29-1,.,TRBD2,CSAASGSTDTQYF,TGCAGCGCAGCTAGCGGGAGTACAGATACGCAGTATTTT
TRBJ2-7,TRBV9,.,TRBD1,CASSLDLGTVYEQYF,TGTGCCAGCAGTCTAGACTTAGGGACAGTCTACGAGCAGTACTTC
TRBJ2-5,TRBV5-4,.,.,CASSPPPRGRQETQYF,TGTGCCAGCAGCCCTCCCCCGAGGGGCAGACAAGAGACCCAGTACTTC
TRBJ2-6,TRBV28,.,TRBD2,CASSLAGANSGANVLTF,TGTGCCAGCAGCCTAGCGGGAGCCAACTCTGGGGCCAACGTCCTGACTTTC
TRBJ1-2,TRBV10-3,.,.,CAISLPSAATPVGYTF,TGTGCCATCAGTCTCCCTTCGGCGGCCACCCCCGTCGGCTACACCTTC
TRBJ2-5,TRBV6-1,.,.,CASRQGGLETQYF,TGTGCCAGTCGTCAGGGGGGTTTGGAGACCCAGTACTTC
TRBJ1-6,TRBV9,.,.,CASSVDQGVDSPLHF,TGTGCCAGCAGCGTAGATCAGGGCGTTGATTCACCCCTCCACTTT
TRBJ2-1,TRBV6-1,.,TRBD1,CASSDGTGNGNEQFF,TGTGCCAGCAGTGACGGGACAGGGAACGGCAATGAGCAGTTCTTC
TRBJ2-5,TRBV12-5,.,.,CASGTHGAGGETQYF,TGTGCTAGTGGGACACACGGGGCGGGCGGAGAGACCCAGTACTTC
TRBJ2-7,TRBV5-1,.,.,CASSLNSFYEQYF,TGCGCCAGCAGCCTAAATAGTTTCTACGAGCAGTACTTC
TRBJ2-1,TRBV19,.,TRBD2,CASKTVGTSGGNEQFF,TGTGCCAGCAAAACCGTCGGGACTAGCGGGGGCAATGAGCAGTTCTTC
TRBJ1-3,TRBV9,.,.,CASSVGGDGNTIYF,TGTGCCAGCAGCGTAGGAGGGGACGGAAACACCATATATTTT
TRBJ2-3,TRBV27,once,TRBD2,CASKGWAGGPVGAQYF,TGTGCCAGTAAAGGGTGGGCGGGAGGCCCCGTCGGGGCGCAGTATTTT
TRBJ2-5,TRBV5-1,.,TRBD2,CASSLLGSGSSQETQYF,TGCGCCAGCAGCTTACTCGGTAGCGGGAGTTCTCAAGAGACCCAGTACTTC
TRBJ1-2,TRBV28,.,TRBD1,CANSGTGVGYTF,TGTGCCAACTCCGGGACAGGGGTAGGCTACACCTTC
TRBJ2-3,TRBV5-1,.,TRBD2,CASSLVGLLAGGSADTQYF,TGCGCCAGCAGCTTGGTCGGTCTTCTAGCGGGAGGTTCTGCAGATACGCAGTATTTT
TRBJ2-7,TRBV28,.,.,CASTRRVSYEQYF,TGTGCCAGCACCCGGCGTGTGTCCTACGAGCAGTACTTC
TRBJ1-2,TRBV28,.,.,CASSLTGQAYGYTF,TGTGCCAGCAGTTTAACTGGGCAGGCCTATGGCTACACCTTC